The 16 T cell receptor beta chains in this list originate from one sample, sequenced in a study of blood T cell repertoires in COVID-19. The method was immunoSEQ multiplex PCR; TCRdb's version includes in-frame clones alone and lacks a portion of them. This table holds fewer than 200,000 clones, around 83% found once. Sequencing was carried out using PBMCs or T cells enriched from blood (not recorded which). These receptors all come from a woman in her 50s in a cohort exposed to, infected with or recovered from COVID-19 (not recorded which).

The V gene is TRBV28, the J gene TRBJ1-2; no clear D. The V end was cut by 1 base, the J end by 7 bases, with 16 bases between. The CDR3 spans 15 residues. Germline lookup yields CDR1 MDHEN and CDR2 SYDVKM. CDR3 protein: CASSLFPGTFGGYTF. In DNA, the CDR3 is TGTGCCAGCAGTTTATTCCCGGGAACCTTCGGTGGCTACACCTTC.

Here the CDR3 reads CASSQSTLQETQYF. In DNA form, the CDR3 reads TGTGCCAGCAGTCAATCGACATTACAAGAGACCCAGTACTTC. The rearrangement uses TRBV6-5 and TRBJ2-5; D remains unclear. Germline CDR1 and CDR2: MNHEY and SVGAGI. The CDR3 consists of 14 residues. Trimming removed 5 bases at V and 2 bases at J, with 12 bases between.

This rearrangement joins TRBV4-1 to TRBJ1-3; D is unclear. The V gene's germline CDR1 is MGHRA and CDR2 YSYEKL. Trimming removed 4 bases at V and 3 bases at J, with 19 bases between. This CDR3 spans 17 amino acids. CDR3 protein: CASSLARDGEVGNTIYF. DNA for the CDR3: TGCGCCAGCAGCCTGGCGCGTGACGGCGAGGTTGGAAACACCATATATTTT.

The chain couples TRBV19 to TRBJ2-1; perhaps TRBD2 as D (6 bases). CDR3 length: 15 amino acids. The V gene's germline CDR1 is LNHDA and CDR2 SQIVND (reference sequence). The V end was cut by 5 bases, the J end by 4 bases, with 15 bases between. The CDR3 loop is CASSGGLQAYNEQFF. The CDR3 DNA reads TGTGCCAGTAGTGGGGGACTTCAGGCGTACAATGAGCAGTTCTTC.

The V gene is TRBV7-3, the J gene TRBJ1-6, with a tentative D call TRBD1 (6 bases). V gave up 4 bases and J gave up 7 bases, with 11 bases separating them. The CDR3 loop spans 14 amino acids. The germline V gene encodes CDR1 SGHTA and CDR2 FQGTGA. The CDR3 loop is CASSSGQLNSPLHF. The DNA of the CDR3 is TGTGCCAGCAGCTCCGGACAGTTAAATTCACCCCTCCACTTT.

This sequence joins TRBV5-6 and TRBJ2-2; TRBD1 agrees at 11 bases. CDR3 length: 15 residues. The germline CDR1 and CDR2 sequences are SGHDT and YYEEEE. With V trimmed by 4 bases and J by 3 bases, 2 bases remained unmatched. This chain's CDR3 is CASSGGQGDTGELFF. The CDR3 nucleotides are TGTGCCAGCAGCGGGGGACAGGGGGACACCGGGGAGCTGTTTTTT.

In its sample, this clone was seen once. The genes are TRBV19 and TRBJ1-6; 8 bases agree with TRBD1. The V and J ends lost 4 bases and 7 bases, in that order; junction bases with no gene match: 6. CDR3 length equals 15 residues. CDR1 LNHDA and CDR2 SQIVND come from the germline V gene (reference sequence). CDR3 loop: CASSTDRVWNSPLHF. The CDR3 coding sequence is TGTGCCAGTAGTACGGACAGGGTTTGGAATTCACCCCTCCACTTT. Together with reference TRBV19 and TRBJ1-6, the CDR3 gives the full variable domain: DGGITQSPKYLFRKEGQNVTLSCEQNLNHDAMYWYRQDPGQGLRLIYYSQIVNDFQKGDIAEGYSVSREKKESFPLTVTSAQKNPTAFYLCASSTDRVWNSPLHFGNGTRLTVT.

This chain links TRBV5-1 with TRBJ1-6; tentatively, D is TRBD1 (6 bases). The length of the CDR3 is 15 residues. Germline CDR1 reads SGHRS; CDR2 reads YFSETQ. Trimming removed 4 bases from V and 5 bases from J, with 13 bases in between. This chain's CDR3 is CASSNRDKNNSPLHF. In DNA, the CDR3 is TGCGCCAGCAGCAACCGGGACAAGAATAATTCACCCCTCCACTTT.

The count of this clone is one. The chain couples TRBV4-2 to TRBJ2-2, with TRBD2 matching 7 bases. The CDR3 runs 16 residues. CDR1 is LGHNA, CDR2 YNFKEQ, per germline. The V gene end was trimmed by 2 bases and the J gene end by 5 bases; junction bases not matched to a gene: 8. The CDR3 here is CASSQWGGGSTGELFF. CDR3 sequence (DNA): TGTGCCAGCAGCCAATGGGGCGGGGGAAGTACCGGGGAGCTGTTTTTT.

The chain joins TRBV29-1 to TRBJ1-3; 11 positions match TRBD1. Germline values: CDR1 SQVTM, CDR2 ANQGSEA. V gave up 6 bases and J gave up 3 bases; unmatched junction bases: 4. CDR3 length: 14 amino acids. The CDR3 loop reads CSVGQGDHGNTIYF. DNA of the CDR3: TGCAGCGTGGGACAGGGGGATCATGGAAACACCATATATTTT.

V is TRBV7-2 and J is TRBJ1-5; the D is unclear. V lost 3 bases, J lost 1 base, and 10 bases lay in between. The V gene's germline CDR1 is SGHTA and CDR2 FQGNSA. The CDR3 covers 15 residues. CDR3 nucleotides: TGTGCCAGCAGCTTGAGTTCACTGAGCAATCAGCCCCAGCATTTT. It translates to CASSLSSLSNQPQHF.

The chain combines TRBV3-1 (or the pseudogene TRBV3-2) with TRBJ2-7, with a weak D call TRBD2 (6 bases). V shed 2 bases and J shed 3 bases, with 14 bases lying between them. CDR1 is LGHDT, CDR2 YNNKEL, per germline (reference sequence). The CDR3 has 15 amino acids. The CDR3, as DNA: TGTGCCAGCAGCCAAATCGGGAGTGGGGGCTACGAGCAGTACTTC. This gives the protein CASSQIGSGGYEQYF.

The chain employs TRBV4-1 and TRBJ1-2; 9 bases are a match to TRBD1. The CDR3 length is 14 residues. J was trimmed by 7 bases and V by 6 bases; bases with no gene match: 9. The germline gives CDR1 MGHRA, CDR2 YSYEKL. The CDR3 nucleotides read TGCGCCAGCAGGGCACAGGGGGCGAAGGGTGGCTACACCTTC. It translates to CASRAQGAKGGYTF.

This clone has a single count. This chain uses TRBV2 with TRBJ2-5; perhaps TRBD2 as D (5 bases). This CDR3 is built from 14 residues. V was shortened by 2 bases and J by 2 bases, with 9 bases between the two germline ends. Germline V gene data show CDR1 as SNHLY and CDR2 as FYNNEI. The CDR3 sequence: CASSENSGQETQYF. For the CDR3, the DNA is TGTGCCAGCAGTGAAAACAGCGGACAAGAGACCCAGTACTTC.

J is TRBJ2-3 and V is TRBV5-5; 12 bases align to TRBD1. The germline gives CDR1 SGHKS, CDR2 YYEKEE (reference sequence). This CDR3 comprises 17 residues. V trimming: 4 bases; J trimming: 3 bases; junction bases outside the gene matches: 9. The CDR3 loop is CASSDPGQGAETDTQYF. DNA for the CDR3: TGTGCCAGCAGCGATCCGGGACAGGGGGCAGAAACAGATACGCAGTATTTT. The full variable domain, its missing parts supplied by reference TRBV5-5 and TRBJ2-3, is DAGVTQSPTHLIKTRGQQVTLRCSPISGHKSVSWYQQVLGQGPQFIFQYYEKEERGRGNFPDRFSARQFPNYSSELNVNALLLGDSALYLCASSDPGQGAETDTQYFGPGTRLTVL.

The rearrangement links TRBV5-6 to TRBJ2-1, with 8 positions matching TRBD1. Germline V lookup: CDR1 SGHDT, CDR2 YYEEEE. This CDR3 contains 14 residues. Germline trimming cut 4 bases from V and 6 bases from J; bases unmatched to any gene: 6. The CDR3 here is CASSRQGPLNEQFF. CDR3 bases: TGTGCCAGCAGCCGACAGGGGCCCCTCAATGAGCAGTTCTTC.